Here is one TCR beta chain with its context. TCRdb's copy holds only in-frame clones and misses some; the assay was immunoSEQ multiplex PCR. The table records some 48,000 clones, 85% to 95% of them present only once. The data derive from a study of T cell changes during pregnancy in multiple sclerosis. The CDR3 contains 17 residues. CDR1 is LGHNA and CDR2 is YSLEER in the germline V gene. With V trimmed by 0 bases and J by 4 bases, 9 bases remained unmatched. V and J are TRBV4-3 and TRBJ2-3, with 8 positions matching TRBD1. The sample here was CD8+ T cells from peripheral blood mononuclear cells, taken in the first trimester of pregnancy. This sequence was found in a female donor with multiple sclerosis, enrolled in a pregnancy study. CDR3 loop: CASSQDGETGVADTQYF. The CDR3 DNA is TGCGCCAGCAGCCAAGATGGAGAGACAGGGGTTGCAGATACGCAGTATTTT.